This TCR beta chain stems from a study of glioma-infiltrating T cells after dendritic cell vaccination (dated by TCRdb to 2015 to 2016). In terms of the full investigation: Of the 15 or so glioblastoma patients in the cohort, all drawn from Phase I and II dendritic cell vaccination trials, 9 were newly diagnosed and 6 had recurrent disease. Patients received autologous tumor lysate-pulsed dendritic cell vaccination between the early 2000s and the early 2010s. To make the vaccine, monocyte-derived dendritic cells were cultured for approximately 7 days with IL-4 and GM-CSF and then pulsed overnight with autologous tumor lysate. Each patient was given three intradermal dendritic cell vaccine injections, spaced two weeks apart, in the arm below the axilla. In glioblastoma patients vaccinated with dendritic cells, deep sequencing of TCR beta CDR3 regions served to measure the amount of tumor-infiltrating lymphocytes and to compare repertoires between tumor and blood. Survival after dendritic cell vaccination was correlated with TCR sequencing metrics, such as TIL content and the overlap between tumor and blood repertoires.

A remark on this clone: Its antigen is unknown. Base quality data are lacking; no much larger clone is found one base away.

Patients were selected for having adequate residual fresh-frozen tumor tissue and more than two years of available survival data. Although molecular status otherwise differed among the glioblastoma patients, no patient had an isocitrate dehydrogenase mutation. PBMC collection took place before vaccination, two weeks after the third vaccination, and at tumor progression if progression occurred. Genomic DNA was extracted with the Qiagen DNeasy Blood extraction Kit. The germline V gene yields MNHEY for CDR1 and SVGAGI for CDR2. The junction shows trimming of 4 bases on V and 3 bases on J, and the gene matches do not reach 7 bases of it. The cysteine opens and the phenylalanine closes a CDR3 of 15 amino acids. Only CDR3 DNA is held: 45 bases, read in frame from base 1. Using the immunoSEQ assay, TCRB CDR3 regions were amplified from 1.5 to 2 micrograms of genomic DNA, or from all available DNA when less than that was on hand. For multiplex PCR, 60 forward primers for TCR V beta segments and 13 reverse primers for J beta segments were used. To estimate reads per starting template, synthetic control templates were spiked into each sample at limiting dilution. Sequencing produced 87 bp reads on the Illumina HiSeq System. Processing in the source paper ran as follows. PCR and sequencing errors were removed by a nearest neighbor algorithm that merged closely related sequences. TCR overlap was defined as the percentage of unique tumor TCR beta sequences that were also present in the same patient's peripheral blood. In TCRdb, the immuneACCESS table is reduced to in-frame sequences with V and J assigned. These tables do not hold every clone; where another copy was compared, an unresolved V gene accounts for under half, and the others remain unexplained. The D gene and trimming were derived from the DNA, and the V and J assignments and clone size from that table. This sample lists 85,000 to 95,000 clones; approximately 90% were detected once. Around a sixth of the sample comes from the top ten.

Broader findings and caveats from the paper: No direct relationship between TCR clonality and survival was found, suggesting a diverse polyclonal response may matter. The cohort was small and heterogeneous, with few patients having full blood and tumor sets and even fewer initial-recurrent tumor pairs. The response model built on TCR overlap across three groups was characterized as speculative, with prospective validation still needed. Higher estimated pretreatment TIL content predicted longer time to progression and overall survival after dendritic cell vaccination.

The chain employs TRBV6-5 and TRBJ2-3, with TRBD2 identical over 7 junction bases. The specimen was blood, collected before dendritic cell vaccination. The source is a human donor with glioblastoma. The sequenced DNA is TGTGCCAGCAGTTTGGCCAGCGGGAATACAGATACGCAGTATTTT. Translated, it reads CASSLASGNTDTQYF.